Below, 20 T cell receptor beta chains from the same sample are listed, as sequenced in a study of blood T cell repertoires in COVID-19. The table came from immunoSEQ multiplex PCR; TCRdb's copy has only in-frame clones and leaves some out. Of 25,000 to 35,000 clones detected, roughly 85% appear once; the ten largest clones hold 7.3%. Sequences were obtained from peripheral blood. These receptors all come from a human donor in a cohort sampled during active COVID-19.

The genes are TRBV9 and TRBJ1-6; 8 nucleotides agree with TRBD1. Germline CDR1 is SGDLS and CDR2 is YYNGEE. This CDR3 has 20 residues. Trimming cost V 3 bases and J 0 bases; bases outside gene matches: 14. The CDR3 reads CASSAPRGQGASSYNSPLHF. The CDR3 region has the DNA TGTGCCAGCAGCGCCCCCCGGGGGCAGGGGGCTAGCTCCTATAATTCACCCCTCCACTTT.

V usage is TRBV28 and J usage is TRBJ1-2; D gene ambiguous. The CDR3 extends over 13 amino acids. The V end was cut by 5 bases, the J end by 4 bases, with 11 bases between. CDR1 and CDR2 (germline): MDHEN, SYDVKM. Here the CDR3 DNA reads TGTGCCAGCAGTATTGAGGCGGGCTATGGCTACACCTTC. Residues: CASSIEAGYGYTF.

This clone came up once. The chain recombines TRBV5-4 with TRBJ1-4, with unresolved D. CDR1 and CDR2 (germline): SGHNT, YYREEE (reference sequence). The CDR3 extends over 16 amino acids. V shed 3 bases and J shed 8 bases, with 20 bases lying between them. The CDR3 DNA sequence: TGTGCCAGCAGCTCGCCCGGGCGCGAGGGTGAAGAAAAACTGTTTTTT. Protein product: CASSSPGREGEEKLFF.

The chain employs TRBV5-4 and TRBJ1-1; D unclear. Per germline, CDR1 SGHNT and CDR2 YYREEE (reference sequence). The CDR3 length is 15 residues. Trimming pared 2 bases from V and 1 base from J, leaving 12 bases between. The DNA of the CDR3 is TGTGCCAGCAGCTTCCTGAAGGCGGCGAACACTGAAGCTTTCTTT. Its translation is CASSFLKAANTEAFF.

Notes on this clone: Mismatch with germline at one junction end may stem from a read error. This chain uses TRBV7-7 with TRBJ2-7; tentatively, D is TRBD2 (5 bases). CDR1 is SSHAT, CDR2 FNYEAQ, per germline (reference sequence). This CDR3 is 16 amino acids long. The CDR3 region is CASSRPGCRPSQEQYF. DNA for the CDR3: TGTGCTAGCAGCCGCCCGGGGTGCCGACCCTCGCAGGAGCAGTACTTC.

The chain has TRBV10-3 and TRBJ2-3; D is perhaps TRBD2 (5 bases). The germline CDR1 and CDR2 sequences are ENHRY and SYGVKD. The CDR3 consists of 13 residues. Trimming shortened V by 4 bases and J by 3 bases, and 8 bases separated the two germline ends. The CDR3 coding sequence is TGTGCCATCAGTGGGGGAGAGACAGATACGCAGTATTTT. This codes for CAISGGETDTQYF.

The chain carries TRBV28 and TRBJ1-4, with TRBD1 matching 8 bases. Germline assignment: CDR1 MDHEN and CDR2 SYDVKM. V shed 6 bases, J shed 6 bases, and the junction held 9 bases outside the gene matches. The CDR3 has 15 amino acids. CDR3 region: CASRYQGAPYEKLFF. The CDR3 DNA is TGTGCCAGCAGATATCAGGGGGCCCCCTATGAAAAACTGTTTTTT.

The chain has TRBV2 and TRBJ2-7, with 13 bases that match TRBD2. The length of the CDR3 is 16 residues. Germline lookup yields CDR1 SNHLY and CDR2 FYNNEI. J gave up 0 bases and V 8 bases, and 7 bases lay outside the gene matches. This CDR3 is CASPGTSGVSSYEQYF. DNA for the CDR3: TGTGCCAGCCCCGGGACTAGCGGGGTCAGCTCCTACGAGCAGTACTTC.

This clone was found a few times. The V call is TRBV5-8, the J call TRBJ1-5; D unresolved. Per the germline V gene, CDR1 is SGHTS and CDR2 is YDEGEE. V lost 7 bases, J lost 7 bases, and 9 bases lay in between. The CDR3 spans 11 residues. The CDR3 DNA reads TGTGCCAGCGAAGGCGGCCAGCCCCAGCATTTT. It specifies CASEGGQPQHF.

The rearrangement joins TRBV9 to TRBJ1-1; TRBD1 matches 7 bases. Germline CDR1 is SGDLS and CDR2 is YYNGEE. The CDR3 is 18 residues long. V trimming: 3 bases; J trimming: 4 bases; junction bases outside the gene matches: 18. The CDR3: CASSGAGQALPRPTEAFF. The DNA for the CDR3 is TGTGCCAGCAGCGGAGCAGGACAGGCTCTTCCCAGACCCACTGAAGCTTTCTTT.

The chain is built from TRBV4-1 and TRBJ2-5; D perhaps matches TRBD1 (6 bases). This CDR3 has 16 residues. Germline loops: CDR1 MGHRA, CDR2 YSYEKL. V gave up 2 bases and J gave up 3 bases, with 16 bases separating them. The DNA of the CDR3 is TGCGCCAGCAGCCAACACAGGGAGAAGGGGAAAGAGACCCAGTACTTC. Translated: CASSQHREKGKETQYF.

This chain connects TRBV5-1 to TRBJ1-6, with a weak D call TRBD1 (6 bases). Germline CDR1 SGHRS, CDR2 YFSETQ. CDR3 size: 14 residues. Trimming took off 3 bases at V and 8 bases at J, with 12 bases between the two ends. The CDR3 spells CASSSGARDSPLHF. The CDR3 bases are TGCGCCAGCAGCTCAGGGGCAAGGGATTCACCCCTCCACTTT. Supplemented by reference TRBV5-1 and TRBJ1-6, the full variable domain reads KAGVTQTPRYLIKTRGQQVTLSCSPISGHRSVSWYQQTPGQGLQFLFEYFSETQRNKGNFPGRFSGRQFSNSRSEMNVSTLELGDSALYLCASSSGARDSPLHFGNGTRLTVT.

The V and J genes are TRBV19 and TRBJ2-1; 10 bases are a match to TRBD1. Trimming at V came to 1 base and at J to 8 bases, leaving 8 bases not matched to a gene. This CDR3 has 16 residues. CDR1 is LNHDA, CDR2 SQIVND, per germline (reference sequence). The CDR3 spells CASSIGWTGGIDEQFF. The CDR3 region has the DNA TGTGCCAGTAGTATAGGGTGGACAGGGGGTATCGATGAGCAGTTCTTC.

The genes are TRBV21-1 and TRBJ2-5; the tabulated D call, TRBD2, remains unverified against the DNA. TRBV21-1 is a pseudogene segment. This CDR3 is 16 amino acids long. The chain's CDR3 is CASSKVKRGGLETQYF. The DNA of the CDR3 is TGTGCCAGCAGCAAAGTGAAGCGGGGGGGCTTGGAGACCCAGTACTTC.

This chain connects TRBV2 to TRBJ1-3; 7 nucleotides agree with TRBD1. CDR1 is SNHLY and CDR2 is FYNNEI in the germline V gene. V gave up 8 bases and J gave up 7 bases; unmatched junction bases: 14. The CDR3 consists of 15 residues. CDR3 loop: CASGEQGFTGNTIYF. CDR3 DNA: TGTGCCAGCGGGGAACAGGGGTTTACCGGGAACACCATATATTTT.

The chain couples TRBV5-6 to TRBJ1-1; TRBD1 aligns across 8 bases. J was trimmed by 3 bases and V by 0 bases; bases with no gene match: 10. CDR1 and CDR2 from the germline V gene are SGHDT and YYEEEE. This CDR3 spans 17 amino acids. DNA of the CDR3: TGTGCCAGCAGCTTGGACCAGGGGGCGTTTACGGACACTGAAGCTTTCTTT. Its translation is CASSLDQGAFTDTEAFF.

The V call is TRBV5-6, the J call TRBJ2-1; 8 bases fit TRBD2. This CDR3 is 15 amino acids long. Unmatched junction bases numbered 6, after V lost 4 bases and J lost 3 bases. From germline, CDR1 is SGHDT and CDR2 YYEEEE. CDR3 sequence: CASSGVAGLYNEQFF. CDR3 in DNA: TGTGCCAGCAGCGGAGTAGCGGGACTCTACAATGAGCAGTTCTTC.

The chain employs TRBV2 and TRBJ1-2; 10 bases map to TRBD1. Germline V gene data show CDR1 as SNHLY and CDR2 as FYNNEI. This CDR3 comprises 13 residues. Losses at the gene ends were 6 bases for V and 6 bases for J; bases not matched to a gene: 4. The CDR3 here is CASRGTGVDGYTF. The CDR3 coding sequence is TGTGCCAGCAGGGGGACAGGGGTTGATGGCTACACCTTC. The entire variable domain, with the rest obtained from reference TRBV2 and TRBJ1-2, is as follows: EPEVTQTPSHQVTQMGQEVILRCVPISNHLYFYWYRQILGQKVEFLVSFYNNEISEKSEIFDDQFSVERPDGSNFTLKIRSTKLEDSAMYFCASRGTGVDGYTFGSGTRLTVV.

The chain carries TRBV5-6 and TRBJ2-7, with 11 bases fitting TRBD1. CDR1 and CDR2 from the germline V gene are SGHDT and YYEEEE. This CDR3 is 14 amino acids long. V was pared by 6 bases and J by 4 bases, with 6 bases of the junction left unmatched. CDR3 in amino acids: CASIRTGGRYEQYF. The CDR3, as DNA: TGTGCCAGCATTAGGACAGGGGGCAGGTACGAGCAGTACTTC. The variable domain in full, with the rest retrieved from reference TRBV5-6 and TRBJ2-7, is DAGVTQSPTHLIKTRGQQVTLRCSPKSGHDTVSWYQQALGQGPQFIFQYYEEEERQRGNFPDRFSGHQFPNYSSELNVNALLLGDSALYLCASIRTGGRYEQYFGPGTRLTVT.

This sequence joins TRBV2 and TRBJ1-4, with D unresolved. The ends were cut back, 8 bases at V and 4 bases at J, with 11 bases in the middle. The CDR3 spans 13 residues. In germline, CDR1 is SNHLY, CDR2 FYNNEI. DNA of the CDR3: TGTGCCAGCGGCCGGGATCATAATGAAAAACTGTTTTTT. It specifies CASGRDHNEKLFF.